This TCR beta chain originates from a study of blood T cell repertoires in COVID-19. In the study overall: In each case, the material was cDNA or gDNA derived from T cells, B-cell-depleted T cells, or PBMCs.

Germline V gene sequence: CDR1 LNHNV, CDR2 YYDKDF (reference sequence). This CDR3 is 17 amino acids long. Trimming pared 1 base from V and 2 bases from J, leaving 15 bases between. The table came from immunoSEQ multiplex PCR; TCRdb's copy has only in-frame clones and leaves some out. The profile shows around 440,000 clones, around 88% of them singletons. One Seattle source followed patients from active infection through their disease course. The chain combines TRBV15 with TRBJ1-5, with D tentatively TRBD1 (5 bases). The clonotype comes from a woman between 45 and 60 years old with COVID-19, enrolled during active disease. Material: peripheral blood. The CDR3 DNA is TGTGCCACCAGCAGAGTCGGGGGGACTTCGGGCAATCAGCCCCAGCATTTT. Translated: CATSRVGGTSGNQPQHF.